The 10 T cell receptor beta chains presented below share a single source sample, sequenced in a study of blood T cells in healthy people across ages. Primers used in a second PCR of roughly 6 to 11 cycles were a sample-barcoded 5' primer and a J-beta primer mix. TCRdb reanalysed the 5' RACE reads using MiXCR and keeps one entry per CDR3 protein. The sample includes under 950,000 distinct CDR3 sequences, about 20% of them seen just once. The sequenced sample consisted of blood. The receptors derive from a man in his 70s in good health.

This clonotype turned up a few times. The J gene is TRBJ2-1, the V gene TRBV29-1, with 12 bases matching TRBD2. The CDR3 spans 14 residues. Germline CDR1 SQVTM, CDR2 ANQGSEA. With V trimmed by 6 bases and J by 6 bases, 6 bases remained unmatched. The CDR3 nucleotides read TGCAGCGTCGACTCTAGCGGGAGGGCCAATGAGCAGTTCTTC. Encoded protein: CSVDSSGRANEQFF.

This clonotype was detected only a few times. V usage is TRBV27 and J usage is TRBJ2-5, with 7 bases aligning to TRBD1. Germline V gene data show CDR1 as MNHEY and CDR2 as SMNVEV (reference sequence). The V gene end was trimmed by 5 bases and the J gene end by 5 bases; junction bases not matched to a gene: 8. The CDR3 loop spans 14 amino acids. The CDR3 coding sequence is TGTGCCAGCAGTCAAGGACAGGACTCGGAGACCCAGTACTTC. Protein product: CASSQGQDSETQYF.

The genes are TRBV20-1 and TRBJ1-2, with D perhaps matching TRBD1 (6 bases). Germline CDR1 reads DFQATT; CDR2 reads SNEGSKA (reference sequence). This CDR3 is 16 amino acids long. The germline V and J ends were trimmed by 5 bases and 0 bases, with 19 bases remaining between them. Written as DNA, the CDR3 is TGCAGTGCTTTCTCAGGGGTAGGGTCGGCTAACTATGGCTACACCTTC. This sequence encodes CSAFSGVGSANYGYTF.

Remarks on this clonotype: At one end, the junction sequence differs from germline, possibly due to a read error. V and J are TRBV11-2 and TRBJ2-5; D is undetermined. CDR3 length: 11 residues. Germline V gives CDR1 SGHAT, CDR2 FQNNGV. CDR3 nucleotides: TGTGCCAGCAGCCTAAAAGAGAACCAGTACTTC. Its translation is CASSLKENQYF. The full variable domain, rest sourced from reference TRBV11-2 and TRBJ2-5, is EAGVAQSPRYKIIEKRQSVAFWCNPISGHATLYWYQQILGQGPKLLIQFQNNGVVDDSQLPKDRFSAERLKGVDSTLKIQPAKLEDSAVYLCASSLKENQYFGPGTRLLVL.

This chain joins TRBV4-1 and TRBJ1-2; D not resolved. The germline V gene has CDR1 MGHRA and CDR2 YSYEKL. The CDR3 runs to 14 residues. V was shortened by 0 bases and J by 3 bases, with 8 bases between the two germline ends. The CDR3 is CASSQDLGHYGYTF. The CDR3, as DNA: TGCGCCAGCAGCCAAGATCTGGGCCACTATGGCTACACCTTC.

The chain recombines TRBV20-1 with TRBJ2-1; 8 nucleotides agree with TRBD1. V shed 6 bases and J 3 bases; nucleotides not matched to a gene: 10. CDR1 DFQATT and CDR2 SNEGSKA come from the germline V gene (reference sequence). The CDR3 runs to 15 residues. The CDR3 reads CSAALGRGLYNEQFF. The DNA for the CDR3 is TGCAGTGCCGCCCTCGGCAGGGGGCTCTACAATGAGCAGTTCTTC.

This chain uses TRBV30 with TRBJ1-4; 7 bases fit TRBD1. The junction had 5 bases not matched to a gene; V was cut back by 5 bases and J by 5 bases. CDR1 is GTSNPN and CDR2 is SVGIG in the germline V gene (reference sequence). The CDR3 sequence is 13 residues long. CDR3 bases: TGTGCCTGGGCCAAGGGGGCGAATGAAAAACTGTTTTTT. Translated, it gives CAWAKGANEKLFF. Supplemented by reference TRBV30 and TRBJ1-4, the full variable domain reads SQTIHQWPATLVQPVGSPLSLECTVEGTSNPNLYWYRQAAGRGLQLLFYSVGIGQISSEVPQNLSASRPQDRQFILSSKKLLLSDSGFYLCAWAKGANEKLFFGSGTQLSVL.

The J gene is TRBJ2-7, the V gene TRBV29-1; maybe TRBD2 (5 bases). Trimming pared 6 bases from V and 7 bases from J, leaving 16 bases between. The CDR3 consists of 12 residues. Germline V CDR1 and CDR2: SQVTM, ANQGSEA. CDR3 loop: CSVSEGPREQYF. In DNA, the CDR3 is TGCAGCGTATCCGAGGGTCCTCGGGAGCAGTACTTC.

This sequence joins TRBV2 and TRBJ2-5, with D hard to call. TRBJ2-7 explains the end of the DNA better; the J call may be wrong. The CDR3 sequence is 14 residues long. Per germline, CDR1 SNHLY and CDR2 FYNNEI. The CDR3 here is CASSSDGVSYEQYF. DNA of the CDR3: TGTGCCAGCAGTTCGGACGGCGTCTCCTACGAGCAGTACTTC.

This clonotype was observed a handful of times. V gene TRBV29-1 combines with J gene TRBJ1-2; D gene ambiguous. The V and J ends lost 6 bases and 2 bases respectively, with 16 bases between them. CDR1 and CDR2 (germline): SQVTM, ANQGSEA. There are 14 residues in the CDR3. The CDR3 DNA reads TGCAGCGTCCCTAGGCAAGGGTCGAACTATGGCTACACCTTC. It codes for CSVPRQGSNYGYTF. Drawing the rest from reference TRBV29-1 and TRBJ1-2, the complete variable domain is SAVISQKPSRDICQRGTSLTIQCQVDSQVTMMFWYRQQPGQSLTLIATANQGSEATYESGFVIDKFPISRPNLTFSTLTVSNMSPEDSSIYLCSVPRQGSNYGYTFGSGTRLTVV.